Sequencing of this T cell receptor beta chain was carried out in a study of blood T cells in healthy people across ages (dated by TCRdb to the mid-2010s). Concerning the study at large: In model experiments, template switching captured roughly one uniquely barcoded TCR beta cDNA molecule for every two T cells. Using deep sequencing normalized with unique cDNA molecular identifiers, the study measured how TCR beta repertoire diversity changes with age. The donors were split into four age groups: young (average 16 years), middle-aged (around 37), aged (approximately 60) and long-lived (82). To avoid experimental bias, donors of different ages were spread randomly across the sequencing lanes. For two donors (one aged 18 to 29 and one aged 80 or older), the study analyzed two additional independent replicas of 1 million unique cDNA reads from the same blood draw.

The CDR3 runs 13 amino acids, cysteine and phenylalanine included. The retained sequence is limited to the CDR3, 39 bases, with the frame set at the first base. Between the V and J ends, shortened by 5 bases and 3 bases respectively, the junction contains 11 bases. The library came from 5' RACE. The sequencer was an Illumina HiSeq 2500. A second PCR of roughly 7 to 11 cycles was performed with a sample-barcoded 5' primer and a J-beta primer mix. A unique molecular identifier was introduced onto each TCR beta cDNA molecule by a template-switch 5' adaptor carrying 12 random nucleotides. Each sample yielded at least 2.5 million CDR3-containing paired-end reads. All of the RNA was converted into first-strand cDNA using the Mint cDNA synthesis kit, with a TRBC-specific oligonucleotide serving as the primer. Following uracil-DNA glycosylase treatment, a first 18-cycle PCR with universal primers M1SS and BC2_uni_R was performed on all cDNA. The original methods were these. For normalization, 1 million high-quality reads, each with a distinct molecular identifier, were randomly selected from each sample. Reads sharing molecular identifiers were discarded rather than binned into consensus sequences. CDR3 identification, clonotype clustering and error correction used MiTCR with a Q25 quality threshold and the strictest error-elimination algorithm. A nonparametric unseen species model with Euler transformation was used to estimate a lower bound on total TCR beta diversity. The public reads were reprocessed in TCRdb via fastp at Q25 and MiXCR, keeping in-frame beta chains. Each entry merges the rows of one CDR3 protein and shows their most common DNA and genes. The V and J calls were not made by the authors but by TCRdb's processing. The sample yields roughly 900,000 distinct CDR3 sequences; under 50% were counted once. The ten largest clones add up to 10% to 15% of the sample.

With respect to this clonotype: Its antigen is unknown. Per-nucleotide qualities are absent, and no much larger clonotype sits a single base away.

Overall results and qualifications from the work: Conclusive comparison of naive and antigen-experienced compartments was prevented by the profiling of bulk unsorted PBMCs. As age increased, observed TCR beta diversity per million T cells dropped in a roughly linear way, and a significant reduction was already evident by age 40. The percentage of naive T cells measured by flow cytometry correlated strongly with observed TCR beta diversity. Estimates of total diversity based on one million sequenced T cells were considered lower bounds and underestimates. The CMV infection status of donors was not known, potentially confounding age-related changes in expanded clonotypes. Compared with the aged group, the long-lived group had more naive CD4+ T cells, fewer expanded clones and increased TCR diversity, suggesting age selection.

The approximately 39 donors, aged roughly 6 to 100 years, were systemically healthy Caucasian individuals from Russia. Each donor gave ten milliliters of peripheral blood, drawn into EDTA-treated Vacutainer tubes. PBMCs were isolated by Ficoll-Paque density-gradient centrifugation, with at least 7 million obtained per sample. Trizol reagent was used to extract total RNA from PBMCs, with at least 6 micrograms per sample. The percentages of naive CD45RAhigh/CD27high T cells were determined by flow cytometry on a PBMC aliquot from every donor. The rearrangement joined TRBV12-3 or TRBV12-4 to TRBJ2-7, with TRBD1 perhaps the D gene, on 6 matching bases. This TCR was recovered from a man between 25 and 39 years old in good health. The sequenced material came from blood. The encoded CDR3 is CASSVYRVYEQYF. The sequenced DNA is TGTGCCAGCAGTGTTTACAGGGTCTACGAGCAGTACTTC.